The sequence of this T cell receptor (beta chain) was determined in a study of T cell repertoires in cytomegalovirus infection. Study-level background: Indications of both CMV infection and matching HLA type were provided by public TCR beta signatures. Broader study findings: Within the response measured ex vivo, HLA-C-restricted CMV-specific TCR beta clonotypes were dominant.

This CDR3 contains 14 residues. The germline gives CDR1 MDHEN, CDR2 SYDVKM. V was pared by 4 bases and J by 4 bases, with 7 bases of the junction left unmatched. Note on this clonotype: Antigen specificity is unknown.

TCRdb ran MiXCR on the reads and lists one entry per CDR3 protein. The top ten clones hold 15% to 20% of a sample with about half a million distinct CDR3 sequences, 30% to 40% of them seen once. This sequence originates from a human donor in good health (CMV status not recorded). Some clones in this sample may be carry-over from other donors' samples. This chain connects TRBV28 to TRBJ2-7; TRBD1 agrees at 7 bases. This specimen was cultured PBMCs, taken from culture after CMV antigen stimulation. The CDR3 coding sequence is TGTGCCAGCAGTTACTTGGACAGGATGTACGAGCAGTACTTC. Translating it yields CASSYLDRMYEQYF.